The 27 T cell receptor beta chains reported below all come from one sample, sequenced in a study of T cells in Graves' hyperthyroidism and ophthalmopathy. The investigators amplified TCR beta CDR3 regions from RNA transcripts. When the TCR CDR3 underwent first-round RT-PCR, the HTBI primer set was used. TCRdb re-called the multiplex PCR reads through MiXCR, storing one row per CDR3 protein. The sample consists of hundreds of thousands of distinct CDR3 sequences, around 20% of them appearing once. The sequencing sample was made of blood. The receptors stem from a woman aged 45-60 years with Graves' hyperthyroidism that later progressed to Graves' ophthalmopathy.

DNA of the CDR3: TGCGCCAGCAGCCCCCCAGACAGGGTATACAATGAGCAGTTCTTC. Translating it yields CASSPPDRVYNEQFF. The chain joins TRBV4-1 to TRBJ2-1; 7 bases align to TRBD1. V was clipped by 4 bases and J by 4 bases; unmatched bases: 7. This CDR3 comprises 15 residues. From germline, CDR1 is MGHRA and CDR2 YSYEKL.

This clonotype was seen a handful of times. This chain connects TRBV20-1 to TRBJ1-2; D is possibly TRBD1 (5 bases). Germline CDR1 and CDR2: DFQATT and SNEGSKA (reference sequence). The CDR3 totals 15 residues. Trimming left V 6 bases short and J 0 bases short, with 17 bases between. CDR3 sequence (DNA): TGCAGTGCCCTTAAACCGGGACCGGCTAACTATGGCTACACCTTC. Protein: CSALKPGPANYGYTF.

This clonotype has just a few counts. The chain uses TRBV19 and TRBJ1-5; no definite D call. V dropped 3 bases and J dropped 5 bases, with 5 bases sitting between them. Germline-derived CDR1 and CDR2 are LNHDA and SQIVND (reference sequence). The CDR3 runs 12 residues. The DNA of the CDR3 is TGTGCCAGTAGTATTTGGGATCAGCCCCAGCATTTT. This translates into CASSIWDQPQHF.

This chain joins TRBV11-2 and TRBJ2-7; D is uncertain. V was cut by 5 bases and J by 7 bases, with 9 bases left in between. Germline assignment: CDR1 SGHAT and CDR2 FQNNGV. CDR3 length equals 11 residues. The CDR3 DNA reads TGTGCCAGCAGCCACTACGGGGAGCAGTACTTC. It encodes CASSHYGEQYF. Filled out from reference TRBV11-2 and TRBJ2-7, the complete variable domain reads EAGVAQSPRYKIIEKRQSVAFWCNPISGHATLYWYQQILGQGPKLLIQFQNNGVVDDSQLPKDRFSAERLKGVDSTLKIQPAKLEDSAVYLCASSHYGEQYFGPGTRLTVT.

This clonotype occurred a few times. CDR3 residues: CASSENRAGGLYEQFF. The CDR3 region has the DNA TGTGCCAGCAGTGAAAATAGAGCGGGGGGGCTCTATGAGCAGTTCTTC. The V gene is TRBV25-1, the J gene TRBJ2-1; 10 nucleotides match TRBD2. The CDR3 has 16 residues. Trimming removed 2 bases from V and 8 bases from J; junction bases left unmatched: 9. CDR1 is MGHDK, CDR2 SYGVNS, per germline. The full variable domain, its missing parts supplied by reference TRBV25-1 and TRBJ2-1, is EADIYQTPRYLVIGTGKKITLECSQTMGHDKMYWYQQDPGMELHLIHYSYGVNSTEKGDLSSESTVSRIRTEHFPLTLESARPSHTSQYLCASSENRAGGLYEQFFGPGTRLTVL.

This clonotype was observed a few times. The J gene is TRBJ1-6, the V gene TRBV4-1, with no clear D. V was trimmed by 4 bases and J by 0 bases, leaving 13 bases between them. The CDR3 is made up of 17 amino acids. Germline CDR1 is MGHRA and CDR2 is YSYEKL. CDR3 sequence: CASSLDGLSSYNSPLHF. The DNA for the CDR3 is TGCGCCAGCAGCCTAGACGGATTAAGCTCCTATAATTCACCCCTCCACTTT.

The CDR3 region is CAISPGGGGNTEAFF. In DNA, the CDR3 is TGTGCCATCAGTCCGGGGGGCGGCGGGAACACTGAAGCTTTCTTT. The genes are TRBV10-3 and TRBJ1-1; TRBD1 is a possible D gene (6 bases). V lost 5 bases and J lost 1, with 14 bases in between. The CDR3 spans 15 residues. The germline gives CDR1 ENHRY, CDR2 SYGVKD.

This clonotype has only a few counts. The chain joins TRBV5-5 to TRBJ1-2; TRBD1 might be the D (6 bases). The CDR3 has 15 amino acids. From germline, CDR1 is SGHKS and CDR2 YYEKEE (reference sequence). V shed 0 bases and J shed 2 bases, with 11 bases lying between them. CDR3 protein: CASSLAGDNNYGYTF. The CDR3 nucleotides are TGTGCCAGCAGCTTGGCAGGGGACAACAACTATGGCTACACCTTC.

This clonotype appeared a few times. This chain connects TRBV2 to TRBJ1-2; 9 bases fit TRBD1. With 4 bases clipped from V and 4 bases from J, the junction kept 7 bases outside the gene matches. This CDR3 spans 15 amino acids. Germline values: CDR1 SNHLY, CDR2 FYNNEI. This CDR3 is CASSAGQGRAYGYTF. The CDR3 coding sequence is TGTGCCAGCAGTGCCGGACAGGGGCGCGCCTATGGCTACACCTTC.

The rearrangement links TRBV7-2 to TRBJ1-5; perhaps TRBD1 as D (6 bases). The CDR3 has 12 residues. The V end lost 6 bases, the J end lost 6 bases, and 9 bases lay between the germline ends. Looked up from germline, CDR1 is SGHTA and CDR2 is FQGNSA. CDR3 coding DNA: TGTGCCAGCAGTGAGGGGGTTCAGCCCCAGCATTTT. Its translation: CASSEGVQPQHF.

This clonotype was seen repeatedly, ten times or more. The genes are TRBV20-1 and TRBJ1-1, with D unresolved. The CDR3 contains 13 residues. V dropped 1 base and J dropped 3 bases, with 9 bases sitting between them. Germline V gene sequence: CDR1 DFQATT, CDR2 SNEGSKA (reference sequence). This CDR3 is CSARVQLDTEAFF. In nucleotides, the CDR3 is TGCAGTGCTAGAGTCCAGCTAGACACTGAAGCTTTCTTT.

This clonotype has a count of ten or more. This sequence joins TRBV5-6 and TRBJ1-1; TRBD1 agrees at 7 bases. CDR3 size: 13 residues. Looked up from germline, CDR1 is SGHDT and CDR2 is YYEEEE. The junction had 6 bases not matched to a gene; V was cut back by 5 bases and J by 5 bases. The CDR3 nucleotides read TGTGCCAGCAGAGGGGACAGATGGACTGAAGCTTTCTTT. Residues: CASRGDRWTEAFF.

This clonotype occurred many times. This chain links TRBV3-1 with TRBJ1-6; D is undetermined. CDR1 and CDR2 from the germline V gene are LGHDT and YNNKEL (reference sequence). Trimming took 2 bases from V and 7 from J, leaving 6 bases between them. The CDR3 totals 13 residues. The CDR3 DNA sequence: TGTGCCAGCAGCCAACGAGGCAATTCACCCCTCCACTTT. Translation: CASSQRGNSPLHF.

On this clonotype itself: A junction end diverges from the germline sequence, so it may reflect a read error. This chain links TRBV7-8 with TRBJ2-2; 7 bases match TRBD1. Germline V gives CDR1 SGHVS, CDR2 FQNEAQ. The CDR3 is 18 amino acids. The CDR3 DNA sequence: TGTGCCAGCAGCTTTACCCCATTGACAGGGACGAACACCGGGGAGCCGTTTTTT. Protein: CASSFTPLTGTNTGEPFF.

The chain joins TRBV12-3 or TRBV12-4 to TRBJ1-4; no firm D call. V gave up 6 bases and J gave up 6 bases, with 8 bases separating them. The CDR3 length is 12 residues. Here the CDR3 reads CASRRQDEKLFF. Written as DNA, the CDR3 is TGTGCCAGCAGGAGGCAAGATGAAAAACTGTTTTTT.

The chain links TRBV9 to TRBJ2-7; a possible D gene is TRBD1 (5 bases). The CDR3 covers 15 residues. Trimming removed 4 bases at V and 2 bases at J, with 16 bases between. The germline V gene has CDR1 SGDLS and CDR2 YYNGEE. CDR3 protein: CASSSGRQGTYEQYF. CDR3 nucleotide sequence: TGTGCCAGCAGCTCCGGCCGGCAGGGTACCTACGAGCAGTACTTC.

This clonotype occurred a few times. The chain is built from TRBV5-1 and TRBJ2-5; D possibly corresponds to TRBD2 (7 bases). The CDR3 is 14 residues long. V lost 4 bases and J 1 base, leaving 11 bases between the germline ends. Germline values: CDR1 SGHRS, CDR2 YFSETQ. CDR3 in DNA: TGCGCCAGCAGCCACGCGGGGGCCCAAGAGACCCAGTACTTC. As protein: CASSHAGAQETQYF.

This clonotype was picked up one time. This chain connects TRBV11-2 to TRBJ2-1, with D possibly called TRBD1 or TRBD2 (5 bases each). CDR3 length: 15 amino acids. Germline CDR1 and CDR2: SGHAT and FQNNGV. V was cut by 4 bases and J by 4 bases, with 14 bases left in between. CDR3 in amino acids: CASSYFRDAYNEQFF. The CDR3 region has the DNA TGTGCCAGCAGCTATTTCAGGGACGCGTACAATGAGCAGTTCTTC.

This clonotype was seen repeatedly, ten times or more. The chain couples TRBV2 to TRBJ1-5; a weak D match, TRBD1 (6 bases). This CDR3 is 16 amino acids long. V lost 4 bases, J lost 0 bases, and 13 bases lay in between. CDR1 SNHLY and CDR2 FYNNEI come from the germline V gene. The DNA for the CDR3 is TGTGCCAGCAGTGCACAGGGTCTGGGTAGCAATCAGCCCCAGCATTTT. Translating gives CASSAQGLGSNQPQHF.

At least ten counts were recorded for this clonotype. The chain couples TRBV5-1 to TRBJ2-5; 8 nucleotides agree with TRBD2. Germline V lookup: CDR1 SGHRS, CDR2 YFSETQ. Losses at the gene ends were 0 bases for V and 4 bases for J; bases not matched to a gene: 2. The CDR3 has 14 amino acids. CDR3 sequence: CASSLGLARETQYF. The DNA of the CDR3 is TGCGCCAGCAGCTTGGGACTAGCGAGAGAGACCCAGTACTTC. The whole variable domain, remainder taken from reference TRBV5-1 and TRBJ2-5, is KAGVTQTPRYLIKTRGQQVTLSCSPISGHRSVSWYQQTPGQGLQFLFEYFSETQRNKGNFPGRFSGRQFSNSRSEMNVSTLELGDSALYLCASSLGLARETQYFGPGTRLLVL.

This clonotype was observed at least ten times. The J gene is TRBJ1-1, the V gene TRBV3-1; D not certain. V was cut by 1 base and J by 11 bases, with 8 bases left in between. Per the germline V gene, CDR1 is LGHDT and CDR2 is YNNKEL (reference sequence). This CDR3 has 11 amino acids. The CDR3 reads CASSQASSAFF. CDR3 bases: TGTGCCAGCAGCCAAGCGTCATCGGCTTTCTTT.

The chain couples TRBV29-1 to TRBJ1-5; D is perhaps TRBD1 (6 bases). Germline values: CDR1 SQVTM, CDR2 ANQGSEA. Trimming removed 5 bases at V and 1 base at J, with 18 bases between. This CDR3 region has 16 residues. The CDR3 DNA reads TGCAGCGTTCTTCTTTCCGGGACAACGAGCAATCAGCCCCAGCATTTT. As protein: CSVLLSGTTSNQPQHF.

The V gene is TRBV27, the J gene TRBJ2-2; TRBD1 or TRBD2 may be the D gene (6 bases each). This CDR3 contains 17 residues. V lost 4 bases and J lost 5, with 20 bases in between. CDR1 and CDR2 (germline): MNHEY, SMNVEV (reference sequence). In nucleotides, the CDR3 is TGTGCCAGCAGTTCCCCACGGTCGGGGGCATGGACCGGGGAGCTGTTTTTT. Its translation is CASSSPRSGAWTGELFF.

This clonotype was seen many times. In DNA form, the CDR3 reads TGCGCCAGCAGCCACTCTTCGGGACAGGCGATCTACGAGCAGTACTTC. Encoded protein: CASSHSSGQAIYEQYF. The chain carries TRBV4-1 and TRBJ2-7; TRBD1 agrees at 8 bases. With 3 bases clipped from V and 3 bases from J, the junction kept 10 bases outside the gene matches. The germline V gene encodes CDR1 MGHRA and CDR2 YSYEKL. This CDR3 region has 16 residues.

The chain couples TRBV4-1 to TRBJ2-5, with 11 bases aligning to TRBD2. Trimming cost V 4 bases and J 2 bases; bases outside gene matches: 9. The CDR3 covers 17 residues. Looked up from germline, CDR1 is MGHRA and CDR2 is YSYEKL. The CDR3 loop is CASSRRGTSGEQETQYF. The DNA of the CDR3 is TGCGCCAGCAGCCGACGGGGGACTAGCGGAGAACAAGAGACCCAGTACTTC.

This clonotype appeared a few times. This chain connects TRBV20-1 to TRBJ2-1; TRBD2 matches at 14 bases. CDR1 and CDR2 from the germline V gene are DFQATT and SNEGSKA (reference sequence). V lost 5 bases, J lost 8 bases, and 8 bases stayed unmatched. CDR3 size: 15 residues. CDR3 sequence: CSAAATSGGVHEQFF. CDR3 DNA sequence: TGCAGTGCTGCCGCGACTAGCGGGGGGGTGCATGAGCAGTTCTTC.

The chain has TRBV20-1 and TRBJ1-2, with D possibly TRBD1 on 6 matching bases. Trimming left V 0 bases short and J 13 bases short, with 15 bases between. The CDR3 has 12 residues. Germline V gene data show CDR1 as DFQATT and CDR2 as SNEGSKA (reference sequence). The CDR3 protein is CSARDPGGLGTF. The CDR3 DNA reads TGCAGTGCTAGAGATCCCGGGGGGCTCGGCACCTTC.